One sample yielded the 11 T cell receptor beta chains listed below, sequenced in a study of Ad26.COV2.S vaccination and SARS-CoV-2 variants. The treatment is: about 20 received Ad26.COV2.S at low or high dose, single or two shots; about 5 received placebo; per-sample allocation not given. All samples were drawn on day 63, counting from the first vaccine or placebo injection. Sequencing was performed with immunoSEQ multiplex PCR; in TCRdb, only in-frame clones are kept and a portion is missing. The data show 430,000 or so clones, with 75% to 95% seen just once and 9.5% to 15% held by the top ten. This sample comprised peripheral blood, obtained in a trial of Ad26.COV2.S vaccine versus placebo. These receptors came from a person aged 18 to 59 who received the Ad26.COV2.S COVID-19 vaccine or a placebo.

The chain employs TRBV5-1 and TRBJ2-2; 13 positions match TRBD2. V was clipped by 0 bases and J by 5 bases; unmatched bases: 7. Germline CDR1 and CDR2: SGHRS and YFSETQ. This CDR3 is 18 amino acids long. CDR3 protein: CASSLDGLAGAGTGELFF. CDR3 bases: TGCGCCAGCAGCTTGGATGGACTAGCGGGAGCGGGTACCGGGGAGCTGTTTTTT. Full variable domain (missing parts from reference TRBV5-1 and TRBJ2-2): KAGVTQTPRYLIKTRGQQVTLSCSPISGHRSVSWYQQTPGQGLQFLFEYFSETQRNKGNFPGRFSGRQFSNSRSEMNVSTLELGDSALYLCASSLDGLAGAGTGELFFGEGSRLTVL.

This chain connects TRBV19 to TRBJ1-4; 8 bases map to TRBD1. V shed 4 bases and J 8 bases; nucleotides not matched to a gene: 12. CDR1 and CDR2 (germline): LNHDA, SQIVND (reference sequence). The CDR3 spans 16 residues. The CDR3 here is CASSTHLGTGLEKLFF. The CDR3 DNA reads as TGTGCCAGTAGTACCCACCTTGGGACAGGCTTGGAAAAACTGTTTTTT.

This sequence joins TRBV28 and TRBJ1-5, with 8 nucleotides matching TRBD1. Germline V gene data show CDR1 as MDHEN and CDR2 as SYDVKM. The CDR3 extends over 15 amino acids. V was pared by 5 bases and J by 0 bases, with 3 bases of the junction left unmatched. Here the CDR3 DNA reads TGTGCCAGCAGTGGACAGGGATATAGCAATCAGCCCCAGCATTTT. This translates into CASSGQGYSNQPQHF.

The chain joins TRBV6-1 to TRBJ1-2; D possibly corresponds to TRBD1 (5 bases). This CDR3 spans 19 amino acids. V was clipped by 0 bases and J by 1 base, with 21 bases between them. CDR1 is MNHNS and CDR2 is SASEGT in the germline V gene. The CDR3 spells CASSEALLWDDGSNYGYTF. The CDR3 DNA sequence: TGTGCCAGCAGTGAAGCGCTTCTGTGGGACGATGGAAGTAACTATGGCTACACCTTC.

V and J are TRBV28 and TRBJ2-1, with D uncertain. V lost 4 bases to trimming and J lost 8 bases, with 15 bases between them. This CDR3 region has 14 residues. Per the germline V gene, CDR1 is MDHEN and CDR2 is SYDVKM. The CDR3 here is CASSSIPLWDEQFF. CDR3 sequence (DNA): TGTGCCAGCAGTTCAATACCCCTTTGGGATGAGCAGTTCTTC.

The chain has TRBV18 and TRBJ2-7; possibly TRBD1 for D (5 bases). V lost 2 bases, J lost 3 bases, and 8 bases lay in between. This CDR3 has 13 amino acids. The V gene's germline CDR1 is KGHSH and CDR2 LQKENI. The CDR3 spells CASSPGQLYEQYF. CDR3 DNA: TGTGCCAGCTCACCAGGACAACTCTACGAGCAGTACTTC.

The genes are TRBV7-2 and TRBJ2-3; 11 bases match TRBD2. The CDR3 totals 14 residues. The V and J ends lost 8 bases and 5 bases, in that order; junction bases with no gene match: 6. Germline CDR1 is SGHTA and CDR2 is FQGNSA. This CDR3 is CASGPGLAVDTQYF. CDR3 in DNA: TGTGCCAGCGGACCGGGACTAGCGGTAGATACGCAGTATTTT.

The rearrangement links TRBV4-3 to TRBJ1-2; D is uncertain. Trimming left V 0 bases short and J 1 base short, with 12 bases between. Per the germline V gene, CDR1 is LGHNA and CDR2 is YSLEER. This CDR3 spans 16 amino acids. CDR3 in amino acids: CASSQETTSVNYGYTF. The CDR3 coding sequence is TGCGCCAGCAGCCAAGAAACTACCTCGGTTAACTATGGCTACACCTTC.

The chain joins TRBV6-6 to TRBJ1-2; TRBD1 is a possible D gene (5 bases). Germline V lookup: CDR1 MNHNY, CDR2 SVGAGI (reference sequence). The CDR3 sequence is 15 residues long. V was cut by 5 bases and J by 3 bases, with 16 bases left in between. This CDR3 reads CASSGGKGHDYGYTF. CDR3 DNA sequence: TGTGCCAGCAGTGGGGGGAAGGGGCACGACTATGGCTACACCTTC.

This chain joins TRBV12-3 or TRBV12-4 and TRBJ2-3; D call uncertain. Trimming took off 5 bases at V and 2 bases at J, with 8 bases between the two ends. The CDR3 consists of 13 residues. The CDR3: CASSPLLTDTQYF. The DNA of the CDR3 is TGTGCCAGCAGTCCCCTCCTCACAGATACGCAGTATTTT.

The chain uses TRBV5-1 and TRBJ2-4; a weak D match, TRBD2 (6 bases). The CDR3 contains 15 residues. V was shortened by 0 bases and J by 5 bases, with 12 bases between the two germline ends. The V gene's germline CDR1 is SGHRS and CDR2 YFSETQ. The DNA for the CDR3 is TGCGCCAGCAGCTTGGTTGTAGGGGAGGAAAACATTCAGTACTTC. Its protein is CASSLVVGEENIQYF.